This TCR beta chain was identified in a study of blood T cell repertoires in COVID-19. Using immunoSEQ multiplex PCR, the repertoire was profiled, and TCRdb retains in-frame clones only, with some absent. Of about 140,000 clones detected, 70% to 90% appear once; the ten largest clones hold less than 2%. The CDR3 is 18 amino acids. From germline, CDR1 is SGHKS and CDR2 YYEKEE (reference sequence). V was trimmed by 1 base and J by 4 bases, leaving 18 bases between them. The chain links TRBV5-5 to TRBJ2-6; D possibly corresponds to TRBD1 (5 bases). This TCR came from a man aged 65 to 79 with acute or convalescent COVID-19. Sequencing used peripheral blood. The CDR3 bases are TGTGCCAGCAGCTTGTCCCCACTTCAGGGTGCCGGGGCCAACGTCCTGACTTTC. Encoded protein: CASSLSPLQGAGANVLTF.